This T cell receptor (beta chain) was captured in a study of somatic mutations in cytotoxic T cells in rheumatoid arthritis. Clones were read by immunoSEQ multiplex PCR, and TCRdb kept only the in-frame ones, dropping some. The top ten clones hold approximately 15% of a sample with 15,000 to 20,000 clones, about four fifths of them seen once. The length of the CDR3 is 13 residues. CDR1 is SGHTA, CDR2 FQGTGA, per germline. The trim removed 2 bases at V and 6 bases at J, leaving 3 bases unmatched. This TCR was sampled from a woman aged 45-60 years with rheumatoid arthritis. The rearrangement uses TRBV7-3 and TRBJ1-2, with 7 bases lining up with TRBD1. Source material: CD8+ T cells sorted from blood. The CDR3 reads CASSLQGGDGYTF. CDR3 coding DNA: TGTGCCAGCAGCTTACAGGGGGGGGATGGCTACACCTTC. Together with reference TRBV7-3 and TRBJ1-2, the CDR3 gives the full variable domain: GAGVSQTPSNKVTEKGKYVELRCDPISGHTALYWYRQSLGQGPEFLIYFQGTGAADDSGLPNDRFFAVRPEGSVSTLKIQRTERGDSAVYLCASSLQGGDGYTFGSGTRLTVV.